This T cell receptor beta chain came from a study of blood T cell repertoires in COVID-19. For the study at large: Samples taken during acute and convalescent COVID-19 were collected in the United States, Italy and Spain. From T cells, B-cell-depleted T cells, or PBMCs came the material, which was cDNA or gDNA.

Per the authors' pipeline: Estimation of nucleated cell counts relied on the amplification of reference gene primers. Profiling relied on immunoSEQ multiplex PCR, and the TCRdb table lists in-frame clones only, not all of them. V, J and clone size were drawn from that table, and D and trimming were deduced from the DNA. The profile shows roughly 180,000 clones, approximately 85% of them singletons. V lost 3 bases to trimming and J lost 4 bases; unmatched junction nucleotides: 2. The CDR3 spans 14 residues. Germline CDR1 is DFQATT and CDR2 is SNEGSKA (reference sequence). The table lists this clone with a few counts.

Sequencing was performed on peripheral blood. The sequence was obtained from an older woman with acute or convalescent COVID-19. The gene calls are TRBV20-1 and TRBJ2-3, with 12 bases aligning to TRBD2. The DNA for the CDR3 is TGCAGTGCTAGTGGGACTAGCGGGCCAGATACGCAGTATTTT. Protein sequence: CSASGTSGPDTQYF.